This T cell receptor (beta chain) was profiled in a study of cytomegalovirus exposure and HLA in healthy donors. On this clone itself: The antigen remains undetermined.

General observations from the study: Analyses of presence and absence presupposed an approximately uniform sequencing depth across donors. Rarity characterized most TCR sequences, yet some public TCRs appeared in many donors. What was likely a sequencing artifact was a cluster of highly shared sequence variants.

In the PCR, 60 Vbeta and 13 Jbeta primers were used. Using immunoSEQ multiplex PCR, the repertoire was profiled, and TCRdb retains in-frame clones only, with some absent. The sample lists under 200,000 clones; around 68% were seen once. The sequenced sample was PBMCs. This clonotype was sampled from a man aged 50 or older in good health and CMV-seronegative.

The CDR3 DNA is TGTGCCAGCAGCGCCGGGACAGGCAATGAGCAGTTCTTC. Translation: CASSAGTGNEQFF. The J gene is TRBJ2-1, the V gene TRBV7-9, with 8 bases aligning to TRBD1. CDR1 and CDR2 from the germline V gene are SEHNR and FQNEAQ (reference sequence). This CDR3 region has 13 residues. V shed 5 bases, J shed 6 bases, and the junction held 3 bases outside the gene matches.